The rows below give T cell receptor beta chains drawn from one sample of a study of OX40 agonist ivuxolimab in advanced cancers. Only in-frame clones appear in the TCRdb table, and some are missing; sequencing was by immunoSEQ multiplex PCR. The sample lists tens of thousands of clones; roughly four fifths were seen once. The starting material was CD4+ or CD8+ T cells sorted from blood, obtained in a trial of the OX40 agonist ivuxolimab. Every receptor here comes from an adult with an advanced solid tumor such as melanoma, head and neck, liver or kidney cancer. The CDR3 runs from the conserved cysteine through the conserved F or W. The D gene is left open where the match is weak. Size is stated for part of the rows, as once, few or many counts, or as a class when the clone is expanded.

DNA,CDR3,size,V,J,D
TGTGCCAGCAGTGAAGAGGCTGGGGGGACCGGGGAGCTGTTTTTT,CASSEEAGGTGELFF,-,TRBV6-1,TRBJ2-2,-
TGTGCCAGCAGCTTGGTGGTGGGCGGGAACACTGAAGCTTTCTTT,CASSLVVGGNTEAFF,once,TRBV5-4,TRBJ1-1,-
TGTGCCAGCAGTACCCCTAGCGGGGGCCCCTACAATGAGCAGTTCTTC,CASSTPSGGPYNEQFF,-,TRBV27,TRBJ2-1,TRBD2
TGTGCCTGGAGCCAGGGGTTGAATCAGCCCCAGCATTTT,CAWSQGLNQPQHF,-,TRBV30,TRBJ1-5,-
TGTGCCGGAAAGGACGGGTTCGGCACTGAAGCTTTCTTT,CAGKDGFGTEAFF,-,TRBV6-1,TRBJ1-1,-
TGTGCCAGCAGCTTAGCAGGGAACACTGAAGCTTTCTTT,CASSLAGNTEAFF,-,TRBV7-9,TRBJ1-1,-
TGTGCCAGCAGCTTAATCAGGGCAGAGACCCAGTACTTC,CASSLIRAETQYF,-,TRBV7-3,TRBJ2-5,-
TGCGCCAGCAGCCAACAGGGTTCCTACGAGCAGTACTTC,CASSQQGSYEQYF,-,TRBV5-1,TRBJ2-7,-
TGTGCCAGCAGCCGACAGGGTAGCTCCTATAATTCACCCCTCCACTTT,CASSRQGSSYNSPLHF,-,TRBV7-2,TRBJ1-6,TRBD1
TGCAGCAAAGGCGAGGACAGCTCCAACGTCCTGACTTTC,CSKGEDSSNVLTF,-,TRBV29-1,TRBJ2-6,-
TGTGCCAGCAGCGTAATCTCCTTTCCGTCCTACAATGAGCAGTTCTTC,CASSVISFPSYNEQFF,-,TRBV5-6,TRBJ2-1,-
TGTGCCAGCGAAGAAGGGGAATTCCGTATTTCAGGCACTGAAGCTTTCTTT,CASEEGEFRISGTEAFF,few,TRBV9,TRBJ1-1,-
TGTGCCAGCAGGGAACACTACGAGCAGTACTTC,CASREHYEQYF,-,TRBV2,TRBJ2-7,-
TGCGCCAGCAGCCAAGGGCCTTACTCCTACGAGCAGTACTTC,CASSQGPYSYEQYF,-,TRBV4-1,TRBJ2-7,-
TGTGCCAGTAGTGGTGCCTACCACCCTAACTATGGCTACACCTTC,CASSGAYHPNYGYTF,-,TRBV19,TRBJ1-2,-
TGTGCCAGCAACTCACGGGGGGCGGGAGAGACCCAGTACTTC,CASNSRGAGETQYF,-,TRBV9,TRBJ2-5,-
TGTGCCAGCAGCCAAGCTCAACAGGGGAGCTACACCTTC,CASSQAQQGSYTF,once,TRBV4-2,TRBJ1-2,TRBD1
TGCGCCAGCAGCTTGGGGTCGGTGAGCTCCTACAATGAGCAGTTCTTC,CASSLGSVSSYNEQFF,-,TRBV5-1,TRBJ2-1,-
TGTGCCAGCAGCCCGCCCCCCAAGGCAAGCAGCACAGATACGCAGTATTTT,CASSPPPKASSTDTQYF,-,TRBV7-9,TRBJ2-3,-
TGCAGCGGCTCCAGCGGAACCTACGAGCAGTACTTC,CSGSSGTYEQYF,medium-sized,TRBV29-1,TRBJ2-7,-
TGTGCCAGCAGCCAAGGACAGGGTGGTGAGCAGTTCTTC,CASSQGQGGEQFF,-,TRBV11-3,TRBJ2-1,TRBD1
TGTGCCAGCAGTGGGCGGCAGAACCCTCCCTTGTACTTC,CASSGRQNPPLYF,-,TRBV2,TRBJ2-7,-
TGTGCCAGTAGTATAAAAGGCCAGCCCCAGCATTTT,CASSIKGQPQHF,-,TRBV19,TRBJ1-5,-
TGTGCCAGCAGCTATGGCGCGGGTGCTGAAGCTTTCTTT,CASSYGAGAEAFF,-,TRBV7-3,TRBJ1-1,-
TGTGCCAGCAGTGAATCGGCAGGGGCTAGGGGCTACACCTTC,CASSESAGARGYTF,once,TRBV25-1,TRBJ1-2,-
TGTGCCACCGCCACCCGGGACAGGGGAGACTATGGCTACACCTTC,CATATRDRGDYGYTF,-,TRBV27,TRBJ1-2,TRBD1
TGTGCCAGCAGAGGGCAAGGGGCGAGGGGGACCCAGTACTTC,CASRGQGARGTQYF,-,TRBV27,TRBJ2-5,-
TGTGCCAGCTCACCACCGGCACGAGGAAACACCATATATTTT,CASSPPARGNTIYF,-,TRBV18,TRBJ1-3,-
TGCGCCAGCAGCCAAGAGTGGCGGGGGCGAGGAGAGACCCAGTACTTC,CASSQEWRGRGETQYF,-,TRBV4-1,TRBJ2-5,-
TGTGCCAGCAGCCCTGTTAGGAGCGGGGGGGCCTACAATGAGCAGTTCTTC,CASSPVRSGGAYNEQFF,-,TRBV7-2,TRBJ2-1,TRBD2
TGCGCCAGCAGCATGGACAGCACTAACACTGAAGCTTTCTTT,CASSMDSTNTEAFF,-,TRBV5-1,TRBJ1-1,-
TGTGCCAGCACAACAGGGGTCGGTCTCACCGGGGAGCTGTTTTTT,CASTTGVGLTGELFF,-,TRBV19,TRBJ2-2,TRBD1
TGTGCCATCAGAAGGAAAGGGGACAGATTTCTTAGCAATCAGCCCCAGCATTTT,CAIRRKGDRFLSNQPQHF,-,TRBV10-3,TRBJ1-5,TRBD1
TGTGCCAGCAGCTTTACAGGGGGATCCGGGGAGCTGTTTTTT,CASSFTGGSGELFF,-,TRBV7-2,TRBJ2-2,TRBD1
TGTGCCATCAGTGAGTCTTCCACAGGGTATGGCTACACCTTC,CAISESSTGYGYTF,-,TRBV10-3,TRBJ1-2,-
TGTGCCAGCAGTGAAGACAGGGGAAACACTGAAGCTTTCTTT,CASSEDRGNTEAFF,-,TRBV2,TRBJ1-1,TRBD1
TGTGCCAGCAGCTGGGGGACAGGGGGTAAATATGGCTACACCTTC,CASSWGTGGKYGYTF,-,TRBV11-2,TRBJ1-2,TRBD1
TGTGCCAGCAGCTTTCAGGGGGGCACTGAAGCTTTCTTT,CASSFQGGTEAFF,-,TRBV7-6,TRBJ1-1,TRBD1
TGTGCCAGCAGTTTATCGGGGGCTGAATCACCCCTCCACTTT,CASSLSGAESPLHF,-,TRBV27,TRBJ1-6,-
TGTGCCAGCAGTGAAAGCGTGCACTCTGGGGCCAACGTCCTGACTTTC,CASSESVHSGANVLTF,-,TRBV6-1,TRBJ2-6,-
TGTGCCAGCAGCGTAGGCGGGGGGGCCTACAATGAGCAGTTCTTC,CASSVGGGAYNEQFF,-,TRBV9,TRBJ2-1,TRBD2
TGTGCCAGCAGCTTGGGGGGCCGGGGGGGCCAGGGCCCAGATACGCAGTATTTT,CASSLGGRGGQGPDTQYF,-,TRBV5-4,TRBJ2-3,TRBD2
TGTGCCAGCAGCTTAGAGGCAGCTGCCCGGGAAGGAAACACCATATATTTT,CASSLEAAAREGNTIYF,-,TRBV7-6,TRBJ1-3,-
TGTGCCAGCAGTTTTCAGCCCCAGCATTTT,CASSFQPQHF,-,TRBV28,TRBJ1-5,-
TGTGCCAGCAGCACGGGAAGGGAAAAACTGTTTTTT,CASSTGREKLFF,-,TRBV21-1,TRBJ1-4,-
TGTGCCAGCAGCGCCACCCTGTTAGGGGGCCTGAGCTCCTACGAGCAGTACTTC,CASSATLLGGLSSYEQYF,-,TRBV2,TRBJ2-7,TRBD1
TGTGCCAGCAGCCAAGGCGGCAGGGAATTGGATACGCAGTATTTT,CASSQGGRELDTQYF,-,TRBV4-2,TRBJ2-3,-
TGTGCCAGCCGAGGGGAGGCAGATACGCAGTATTTT,CASRGEADTQYF,once,TRBV2,TRBJ2-3,-
TGCGCCAGCAGCCCTGAGGACTCAGCTAACTATGGCTACACCTTC,CASSPEDSANYGYTF,-,TRBV5-1,TRBJ1-2,-
TGTGCCAGCAGCTTAGCGGGGTCCACAGATACGCAGTATTTT,CASSLAGSTDTQYF,-,TRBV7-9,TRBJ2-3,-
TGTGCCAGTAGTACGACCCTTACAGGGAACCAGCCCCAGCATTTT,CASSTTLTGNQPQHF,-,TRBV19,TRBJ1-5,-
TGTGCCAGCAGCGTAGGTTCGGTCACCACAGATACGCAGTATTTT,CASSVGSVTTDTQYF,-,TRBV9,TRBJ2-3,-
TGTGCCAGCAGTGGGGGGACAGGCGGAAACACTGAAGCTTTCTTT,CASSGGTGGNTEAFF,-,TRBV6-1,TRBJ1-1,TRBD1
TGTGCCAGCAGCTTGGGGCGGAGTAATGAAAAACTGTTTTTT,CASSLGRSNEKLFF,once,TRBV7-2,TRBJ1-4,-
TGTGCCAGCAGCTTAGGGCAGGGGGGTGAAAGCAAGTTCTTC,CASSLGQGGESKFF,-,TRBV7-2,TRBJ2-1,-